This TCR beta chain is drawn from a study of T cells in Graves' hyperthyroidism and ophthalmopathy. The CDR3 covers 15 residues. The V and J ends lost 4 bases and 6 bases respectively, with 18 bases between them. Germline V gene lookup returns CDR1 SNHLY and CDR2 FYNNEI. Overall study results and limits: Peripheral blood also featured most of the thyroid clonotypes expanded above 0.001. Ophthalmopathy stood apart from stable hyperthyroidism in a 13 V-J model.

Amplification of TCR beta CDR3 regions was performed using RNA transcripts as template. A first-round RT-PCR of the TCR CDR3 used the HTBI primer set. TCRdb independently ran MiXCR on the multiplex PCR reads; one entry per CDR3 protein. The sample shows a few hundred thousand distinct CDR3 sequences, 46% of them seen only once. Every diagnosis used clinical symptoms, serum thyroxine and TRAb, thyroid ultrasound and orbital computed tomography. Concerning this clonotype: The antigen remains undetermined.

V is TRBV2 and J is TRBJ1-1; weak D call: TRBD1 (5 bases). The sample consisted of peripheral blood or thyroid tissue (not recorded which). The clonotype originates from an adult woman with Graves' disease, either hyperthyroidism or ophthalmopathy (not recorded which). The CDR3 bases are TGTGCCAGCAGTGTGGGAACAGGTTTCATGGCTGAAGCTTTCTTT. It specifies CASSVGTGFMAEAFF.